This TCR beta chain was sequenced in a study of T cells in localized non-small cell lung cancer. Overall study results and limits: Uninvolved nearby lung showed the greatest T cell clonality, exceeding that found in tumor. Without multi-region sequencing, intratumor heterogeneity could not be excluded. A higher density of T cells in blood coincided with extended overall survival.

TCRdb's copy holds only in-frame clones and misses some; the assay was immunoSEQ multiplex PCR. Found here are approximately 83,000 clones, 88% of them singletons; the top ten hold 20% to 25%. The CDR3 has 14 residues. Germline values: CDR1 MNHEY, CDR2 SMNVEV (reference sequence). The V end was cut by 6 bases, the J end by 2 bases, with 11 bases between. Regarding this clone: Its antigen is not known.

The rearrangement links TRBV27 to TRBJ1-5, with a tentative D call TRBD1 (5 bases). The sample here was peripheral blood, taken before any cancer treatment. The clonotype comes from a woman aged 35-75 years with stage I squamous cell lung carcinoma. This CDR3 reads CASSFTGGNQPQHF. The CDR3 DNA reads TGTGCCAGCAGCTTCACAGGAGGCAATCAGCCCCAGCATTTT.